This T cell receptor (beta chain) stems from a study of T cells in Graves' hyperthyroidism and ophthalmopathy. Study-wide context: Peripheral blood was collected at initial diagnosis, before any treatment. Study-wide results and limits: Clonotypes that were expanded in thyroid above 0.001 mostly appeared in blood too.

Trimming took 5 bases from V and 5 from J; bases not matched to a gene: 5. The CDR3 has 15 residues. Germline V CDR1 and CDR2: SGHNT, YYREEE (reference sequence). PBMCs were sourced from roughly 10 ml fresh peripheral blood. Notes on this clonotype: Its antigen is undetermined.

RNA transcripts provided the source from which TCR beta CDR3 regions were amplified. A set of HTBI primers served as the primers for a first-round RT-PCR of the TCR CDR3. TCRdb independently ran MiXCR on the multiplex PCR reads; one entry per CDR3 protein. In the table there are approximately 330,000 distinct CDR3 sequences, roughly 13% of which are singletons. The chain uses TRBV5-4 and TRBJ2-2; 11 bases agree with TRBD2. Source material: blood. This receptor was identified in a woman in her thirties or forties with Graves' ophthalmopathy. The CDR3 DNA is TGTGCCAGCAGGCCGGGACTAGCGGAAACCGGGGAGCTGTTTTTT. Its translation: CASRPGLAETGELFF.